Only a few counts were recorded for the clone carrying this T cell receptor (beta chain). Sequencing used immunoSEQ multiplex PCR; TCRdb keeps in-frame clones, though not all of them. The sample has fewer than 40,000 clones, about nine tenths seen once; the top ten hold around 0.4%. The CDR3 consists of 14 residues. V was clipped by 5 bases and J by 5 bases; unmatched bases: 2. CDR1 and CDR2 (germline): ENHRY, SYGVKD. This sample is drawn from a study of T cell changes during pregnancy in multiple sclerosis. This receptor was identified in a female donor in good health, enrolled as a control in a pregnancy study. J is TRBJ1-6 and V is TRBV10-3; TRBD1 matches at 8 bases. The source was CD4+ T cells from peripheral blood mononuclear cells, collected in the second trimester of pregnancy. The CDR3 coding sequence is TGTGCCATCAGTTCGACAGGGGATAATTCACCCCTCCACTTT. This gives the protein CAISSTGDNSPLHF.